Listed below are T cell receptor beta chains from one sample, sequenced in a study of T cell repertoires in cytomegalovirus infection. Their antigen targets remain unknown. TCRdb used MiXCR to reprocess the reads, holding one entry per CDR3 protein. This sample has 370,000 or so distinct CDR3 sequences, with roughly a third found just once. The source was cultured PBMCs, collected from culture after CMV antigen stimulation. The receptors derive from a human donor in good health (CMV status not recorded). Some clones in this sample may be carry-over from other donors' samples. CDR3s include the opening cysteine and the closing phenylalanine or tryptophan. Fields, in order: D gene, J gene, CDR3 length, clone size, V gene, CDR3 DNA, CDR3 protein. D genes are given only for firm matches. Clone size is given for some rows only: seen once, a few or many times, or a class if the clone is expanded.

-,TRBJ2-1,11,few,TRBV2,TGTGCCAGCAGTGCTGATAATGAGCAGTTCTTC,CASSADNEQFF
-,TRBJ2-3,15,few,TRBV7-2,TGTGCCAGCAGCTTCAGTCGAGGGTTCGCAGATACGCAGTATTTT,CASSFSRGFADTQYF
TRBD2,TRBJ2-5,17,-,TRBV7-8,TGTGCCAGCAGCCGACTAGCGCGCGGGGTGGCCCAAGAGACCCAGTACTTC,CASSRLARGVAQETQYF
-,TRBJ2-7,11,-,TRBV18,TGTGCCAGCTCACCCCACTACGAGCAGTACTTC,CASSPHYEQYF
-,TRBJ2-1,16,few,TRBV12-5,TGTGCTAGTGGTTCCCCTAGCGCGACGCCCTACAATGAGCAGTTCTTC,CASGSPSATPYNEQFF
-,TRBJ2-1,16,many,TRBV5-4,TGTGCCAGCAGCTGGGCCCCCCTAGCGCGAGACAATGAGCAGTTCTTC,CASSWAPLARDNEQFF
-,TRBJ2-5,17,few,TRBV18,TGTGCCAGTCAGGAGACTCAGGCCGTGGGATACCAAGAGACCCAGTACTTC,CASQETQAVGYQETQYF
-,TRBJ1-1,11,few,TRBV10-3,TGTGCCACCCTAAAGAACACTGAAGCTTTCTTT,CATLKNTEAFF
-,TRBJ1-2,13,-,TRBV7-2,TGTGCCAACAGCTTACCAGCAAACTCTGGCTACACCTTC,CANSLPANSGYTF
-,TRBJ1-3,18,-,TRBV27,TGTGCCAGCAGTTCCCTCGGCAGGGGCCGCCGGAGGGGAAACACCATATATTTT,CASSSLGRGRRRGNTIYF
-,TRBJ1-1,13,few,TRBV19,TGTGCCAGTAGTATCGGTGTAGGCACTGAAGCTTTCTTT,CASSIGVGTEAFF
TRBD1,TRBJ1-1,18,-,TRBV7-2,TGTGCCAGCAGCTTTTTGTCCGGGACAGGATCTTTGAACACTGAAGCTTTCTTT,CASSFLSGTGSLNTEAFF
TRBD1,TRBJ1-1,13,-,TRBV20-1,TGCAGTGCTAGGAGGACAGGGAATAGTGAAGCTTTCTTT,CSARRTGNSEAFF
-,TRBJ2-2,17,few,TRBV12-3/TRBV12-4,TGTGCCAGCAGACATCCCCTAGGTAATTCGAACACCGGGGAGCTGTTTTTT,CASRHPLGNSNTGELFF
-,TRBJ2-1,17,-,TRBV7-3,TGTGCCAGCAGCTTATTCGGAGGGCCCGACTCCTACAATGAGCAGTTCTTC,CASSLFGGPDSYNEQFF
TRBD2,TRBJ2-3,16,many,TRBV2,TGTGCCAGCAGTGACAGCGGGAGGGCCGGGGGAGATACGCAGTATTTT,CASSDSGRAGGDTQYF
-,TRBJ2-5,12,-,TRBV29-1,TGCAGCGTTGAAGTGGGCGCAGAGACCCAGTACTTC,CSVEVGAETQYF
TRBD1,TRBJ1-2,15,-,TRBV6-8,TGTGCCAGCAGAAAACAAGGGACAGGGAGTGGCGGCTACACCTTC,CASRKQGTGSGGYTF
-,TRBJ1-5,12,-,TRBV12-3/TRBV12-4,TGTGCCAGTGGGAAGGGTGATCAGCCCCAGCATTTT,CASGKGDQPQHF
-,TRBJ2-3,15,-,TRBV5-1,TGCGCCAGCAGCTTGGCCCTGAGGGACACAGATACGCAGTATTTT,CASSLALRDTDTQYF
-,TRBJ2-1,15,-,TRBV4-1,TGCGCCAGCAGCCAAGTTCGCGGCATCTACAATGAGCAGTTCTTC,CASSQVRGIYNEQFF
TRBD1,TRBJ1-6,16,-,TRBV27,TGTGCCAGCAGTCCCTCGAACAGGGGGGATAATTCACCCCTCCACTTT,CASSPSNRGDNSPLHF
-,TRBJ1-2,13,-,TRBV30,TGTGCCTGGAGTGTCGGTCTGGTTGCCGACTACACCTTC,CAWSVGLVADYTF
-,TRBJ1-5,13,-,TRBV6-1,TGTGCCAGCGTGGAGGGGGGCAATCAGCCCCAGCATTTT,CASVEGGNQPQHF
TRBD2,TRBJ2-1,13,-,TRBV10-3,TGTGCCATCAGAGGACTAGCGGGAGGTGAGCAGTTCTTC,CAIRGLAGGEQFF
TRBD1,TRBJ2-5,17,-,TRBV4-1,TGCGCCAGCAGCCAAAGGAGGACAGGGGGCAAAGGGGAGACCCAGTACTTC,CASSQRRTGGKGETQYF
TRBD2,TRBJ2-3,15,few,TRBV7-2,TGTGCCAGCAGCTTGCTAGCGGTTAGCACAGATACGCAGTATTTT,CASSLLAVSTDTQYF
-,TRBJ1-5,13,-,TRBV7-2,TGTGCCAGCAGCTTAGGAGGAGCTCAGCCCCAGCATTTT,CASSLGGAQPQHF
-,TRBJ1-2,12,few,TRBV6-6,TGTGCCAGCAACCCTGGGAACTATGGCTACACCTTC,CASNPGNYGYTF
TRBD2,TRBJ2-3,16,-,TRBV7-8,TGTGCCAGCAGCTTCTTCCCTAGCGGTAGCACAGATACGCAGTATTTT,CASSFFPSGSTDTQYF
-,TRBJ2-1,19,-,TRBV7-8,TGTGCCAGCAGCTTACCGGCGATGGAGGAGTGGAGCTCCTACAATGAGCAGTTCTTC,CASSLPAMEEWSSYNEQFF
-,TRBJ2-3,16,few,TRBV12-3/TRBV12-4,TGTGCCAGCAGTCCTGGTCTAGATATTCGCACAGATACGCAGTATTTT,CASSPGLDIRTDTQYF
-,TRBJ1-5,13,-,TRBV6-1,TGTGCCAGCTCCGGGCTTAGCAATCAGCCCCAGCATTTT,CASSGLSNQPQHF
TRBD1,TRBJ2-5,15,few,TRBV12-3/TRBV12-4,TGTGCCAGCAGCTTGGACAGACAGGGTAAAGAGACCCAGTACTTC,CASSLDRQGKETQYF
-,TRBJ1-2,13,-,TRBV19,TGTGCCAGTAGTATAGCCCGAAACGGGGGCTACACCTTC,CASSIARNGGYTF
-,TRBJ1-4,15,few,TRBV12-3/TRBV12-4,TGTGCCAGCAGTCCCTGGGAGGGGGGTAATGAAAAACTGTTTTTT,CASSPWEGGNEKLFF
-,TRBJ2-1,14,-,TRBV6-1,TGTGCCAGCAGTGAAGCTGGGCGGGGCAATGAGCAGTTCTTC,CASSEAGRGNEQFF
TRBD2,TRBJ2-1,15,-,TRBV7-4,TGTGCCAGCAGCTTGACGGGACTAGCAGGGAATGAGCAGTTCTTC,CASSLTGLAGNEQFF
-,TRBJ1-1,14,-,TRBV19,TGTGCCAGTAGGCCACAGATCATGAACACTGAAGCTTTCTTT,CASRPQIMNTEAFF
-,TRBJ2-5,12,-,TRBV5-4,TGTGCCAGCAGTCAGGTGGAAGAGACCCAGTACTTC,CASSQVEETQYF
TRBD2,TRBJ2-3,18,few,TRBV5-1,TGCGCCAGCAGCTCAAGACTAGCGGGAATAATTAGCACAGATACGCAGTATTTT,CASSSRLAGIISTDTQYF
-,TRBJ2-7,14,few,TRBV6-6,TGTGCCAGCAGTTTGATTACCGGGACCTACGAGCAGTACTTC,CASSLITGTYEQYF
-,TRBJ2-2,15,-,TRBV11-1,TGTGCCAGCAGCTTAGTCTACAGGGACACCGGGGAGCTGTTTTTT,CASSLVYRDTGELFF
-,TRBJ2-7,14,-,TRBV6-2/TRBV6-3,TGTGCCAGCACGAGGGACGGGAACCTACGAGAGCAGTACTTC,CASTRDGNLREQYF
-,TRBJ2-1,14,-,TRBV20-1,TGCAGTGCTAGGCGAGGGCCGAGTGGGAATGAGCAGTTCTTC,CSARRGPSGNEQFF
-,TRBJ1-1,14,few,TRBV6-2/TRBV6-3,TGTGCCAGCACTAAGGACCGAGGCAACACTGAAGCTTTCTTT,CASTKDRGNTEAFF
TRBD1,TRBJ2-3,16,once,TRBV20-1,TGCAGTGCTACCAGACAGGGCATAACCCGCACAGATACGCAGTATTTT,CSATRQGITRTDTQYF
TRBD1,TRBJ1-1,14,few,TRBV11-2,TGTGCCAGCAGCAAGACAGGGGGCAACACTGAAGCTTTCTTT,CASSKTGGNTEAFF
TRBD1,TRBJ2-1,16,-,TRBV6-2/TRBV6-3,TGTGCCAGCAGCCACGGCTGGGACAGGGTTCACAATGAGCAGTTCTTC,CASSHGWDRVHNEQFF